Below, 23 T cell receptor beta chains from the same sample are listed, as sequenced in a study of beta chain features in type 1 diabetes. The whole isolated RNA underwent reverse transcription, so sequencing captured expressed TCRB transcripts. Generated by immunoSEQ multiplex PCR, the TCRdb table keeps only in-frame clones and is missing some. This table holds more than 300,000 clones, about 14% found once. Sequenced input: naive CD4+ T cells from blood. These receptors all come from a woman younger than 30 in good health.

This clone has more than one count but fewer than ten. The J gene is TRBJ2-5, the V gene TRBV7-2; 7 nucleotides align to TRBD2. The trim removed 3 bases at V and 3 bases at J, leaving 4 bases unmatched. The CDR3 has 14 amino acids. Germline CDR1 SGHTA, CDR2 FQGNSA. DNA of the CDR3: TGTGCCAGCAGCTTGATGGGGACTAAAGAGACCCAGTACTTC. Translation gives CASSLMGTKETQYF.

This clone was recorded a few times. The genes are TRBV4-2 and TRBJ2-1; D is perhaps TRBD2 (5 bases). The V gene's germline CDR1 is LGHNA and CDR2 YNFKEQ. This CDR3 is built from 15 residues. Trimming took 4 bases from V and 6 from J, leaving 16 bases between them. For the CDR3, the DNA is TGTGCCAGCAGCCCCGCGCCGCCGGCGGGCAATGAGCAGTTCTTC. Translated, it gives CASSPAPPAGNEQFF.

This clone has a handful of counts. The chain recombines TRBV28 with TRBJ2-7, with a tentative D call TRBD2 (6 bases). This CDR3 spans 15 amino acids. CDR1 and CDR2 from the germline V gene are MDHEN and SYDVKM. With 11 bases removed from V and 0 bases from J, the gap between germline ends came to 20 bases. CDR3 residues: CACHRISGNSYEQYF. DNA of the CDR3: TGTGCCTGTCACAGGATTAGCGGAAACTCCTACGAGCAGTACTTC. The whole variable domain, filled in from reference TRBV28 and TRBJ2-7, reads DVKVTQSSRYLVKRTGEKVFLECVQDMDHENMFWYRQDPGLGLRLIYFSYDVKMKEKGDIPEGYSVSREKKERFSLILESASTNQTSMYLCACHRISGNSYEQYFGPGTRLTVT.

The chain couples TRBV29-1 to TRBJ2-3; TRBD2 agrees at 14 bases. The CDR3 runs 17 residues. CDR1 is SQVTM and CDR2 is ANQGSEA in the germline V gene. V lost 3 bases, J lost 3 bases, and 8 bases stayed unmatched. The CDR3 region is CSVEGGTSGSPTDTQYF. CDR3 sequence (DNA): TGCAGCGTTGAGGGGGGGACTAGCGGGAGTCCAACAGATACGCAGTATTTT.

V usage is TRBV30 and J usage is TRBJ1-5, with 7 bases fitting TRBD1. Trimming cost V 0 bases and J 7 bases; bases outside gene matches: 9. From germline, CDR1 is GTSNPN and CDR2 SVGIG (reference sequence). The CDR3 totals 15 residues. The CDR3 DNA sequence: TGTGCCTGGAGTGTAAACAAGGGGGCGAGGCAGCCCCAGCATTTT. Its protein is CAWSVNKGARQPQHF.

This clone was seen more than once but under ten times. This chain joins TRBV7-8 and TRBJ2-7, with TRBD2 matching 9 bases. Germline V gives CDR1 SGHVS, CDR2 FQNEAQ. The trim removed 5 bases at V and 2 bases at J, leaving 7 bases unmatched. The CDR3 loop spans 15 amino acids. This chain's CDR3 is CASSTLSGGTYEQYF. As DNA, the CDR3 is TGTGCCAGCAGCACCTTAAGCGGGGGGACCTACGAGCAGTACTTC.

The CDR3 loop reads CASSTTRDSSYGYTF. CDR3 sequence (DNA): TGCGCCAGCAGCACGACACGGGACAGCTCCTATGGCTACACCTTC. The chain combines TRBV4-1 with TRBJ1-2; 7 bases fit TRBD1. The V segment lost 5 bases and the J segment 4 bases; nucleotides outside the gene matches: 10. CDR3 length: 15 residues. Germline CDR1 MGHRA, CDR2 YSYEKL.

This sequence joins TRBV6-6 and TRBJ2-7, with D perhaps matching TRBD1 (5 bases). V was cut by 8 bases and J by 5 bases, with 16 bases left in between. Germline V gives CDR1 MNHNY, CDR2 SVGAGI (reference sequence). The CDR3 has 13 amino acids. For the CDR3, the DNA is TGTGCCAGCTTGGGGCAGGGAAGTCACGAGCAGTACTTC. The encoded protein is CASLGQGSHEQYF.

This clone was seen a few times. V and J are TRBV6-5 and TRBJ2-5; 8 bases align to TRBD2. The CDR3 length is 13 residues. CDR1 is MNHEY and CDR2 is SVGAGI in the germline V gene. After removal of 7 bases from V and 5 bases from J, the junction contained 6 bases not matched to a gene. This CDR3 is CASKREGLETQYF. The CDR3 nucleotides are TGTGCCAGCAAACGGGAGGGCCTTGAGACCCAGTACTTC.

This clone was seen only a few times. The rearrangement uses TRBV15 and TRBJ1-2; 8 nucleotides agree with TRBD1. With V trimmed by 2 bases and J by 8 bases, 7 bases remained unmatched. Germline values: CDR1 LNHNV, CDR2 YYDKDF (reference sequence). The CDR3 runs to 14 residues. The CDR3 sequence is CATSRTDRERGYTF. The CDR3 bases are TGTGCCACCAGCAGAACGGACAGGGAGAGAGGCTACACCTTC.

There are a few counts of this clone. The chain carries TRBV18 and TRBJ2-7; 7 nucleotides match TRBD1. The trim removed 2 bases at V and 1 base at J, leaving 5 bases unmatched. Germline values: CDR1 KGHSH, CDR2 LQKENI. The CDR3 runs to 15 residues. CDR3 sequence (DNA): TGTGCCAGCTCACCATACCGACAGGGTTCCTACGAGCAGTACTTC. It yields the protein CASSPYRQGSYEQYF.

The J gene is TRBJ2-7, the V gene TRBV6-5, with D perhaps TRBD2 (5 bases). V lost 3 bases to trimming and J lost 6 bases, with 12 bases between them. Per germline, CDR1 MNHEY and CDR2 SVGAGI. This CDR3 has 13 amino acids. The DNA for the CDR3 is TGTGCCAGCAGTTATCGCCTAGAGGGCGAGCAGTACTTC. It specifies CASSYRLEGEQYF.

The chain has TRBV30 and TRBJ1-2; D is ambiguous. There are 12 residues in the CDR3. V shed 4 bases and J shed 2 bases, with 8 bases lying between them. Germline CDR1 GTSNPN, CDR2 SVGIG (reference sequence). In DNA, the CDR3 is TGTGCCTGGACGACACTGAACTATGGCTACACCTTC. Its translation is CAWTTLNYGYTF.

In regard to this clone: The sample carries other DNA sequences with the same CDR3. This chain connects TRBV28 to TRBJ2-1, with D perhaps matching TRBD2 (6 bases). The CDR3 loop spans 12 amino acids. V gave up 6 bases and J gave up 6 bases, with 9 bases separating them. Germline CDR1 MDHEN, CDR2 SYDVKM. CDR3 DNA sequence: TGTGCCAGCAGACTAGCTCTCAATGAGCAGTTCTTC. Encoded protein: CASRLALNEQFF.

V and J are TRBV5-1 and TRBJ1-1; no clear D gene. V shed 1 base and J shed 0 bases, with 7 bases lying between them. The CDR3 sequence is 14 residues long. CDR1 SGHRS and CDR2 YFSETQ come from the germline V gene. In DNA, the CDR3 is TGCGCCAGCAGCTTGACCGGTCTGAACACTGAAGCTTTCTTT. It encodes CASSLTGLNTEAFF.

The V and J genes are TRBV9 and TRBJ2-5; 10 bases are shared with TRBD2. Germline V gene lookup returns CDR1 SGDLS and CDR2 YYNGEE. This CDR3 has 19 residues. Germline trimming cut 2 bases from V and 2 bases from J; bases unmatched to any gene: 15. The CDR3 DNA is TGTGCCAGCAGCGTCGGGGGGCTAGCGGGAGCCCCGGGGCAAGAGACCCAGTACTTC. Translation gives CASSVGGLAGAPGQETQYF.

J is TRBJ1-1 and V is TRBV5-1; D is uncertain. V was cut by 4 bases and J by 4 bases, with 14 bases left in between. The CDR3 is 14 amino acids. Germline CDR1 SGHRS, CDR2 YFSETQ. The CDR3 DNA is TGCGCCAGCAGCCTTGACCCCCTAGGCACTGAAGCTTTCTTT. Protein product: CASSLDPLGTEAFF.

The chain recombines TRBV28 with TRBJ1-2; D call uncertain. The V gene's germline CDR1 is MDHEN and CDR2 SYDVKM. V was pared by 2 bases and J by 7 bases, with 11 bases between. This CDR3 contains 13 residues. For the CDR3, the DNA is TGTGCCAGCAGTTTAATCCGAGCGGTTGGCTACACCTTC. This gives the protein CASSLIRAVGYTF.

The table lists this clone with a few counts. This sample also contains other DNA sequences that code for the same CDR3. The chain joins TRBV29-1 to TRBJ2-7, with TRBD1 matching over 10 bases. This CDR3 has 12 residues. Germline V gene lookup returns CDR1 SQVTM and CDR2 ANQGSEA. With V trimmed by 6 bases and J by 3 bases, 2 bases remained unmatched. The CDR3 coding sequence is TGCAGCGTAGGGGACAGGGGCTACGAGCAGTACTTC. This codes for CSVGDRGYEQYF.

The chain carries TRBV19 and TRBJ1-2, with TRBD1 as a possible D gene (5 bases). Germline CDR1 and CDR2: LNHDA and SQIVND (reference sequence). Trimming took off 3 bases at V and 8 bases at J, with 13 bases between the two ends. The CDR3 contains 13 residues. In DNA, the CDR3 is TGTGCCAGTAGTATTAGCCTACAGGACGGCTACACCTTC. Its translation is CASSISLQDGYTF.

This clone was counted between two and nine times. The V call is TRBV29-1, the J call TRBJ2-7, with TRBD2 matching over 8 bases. J was trimmed by 6 bases and V by 4 bases; bases with no gene match: 8. The CDR3 spans 13 residues. Germline-derived CDR1 and CDR2 are SQVTM and ANQGSEA. The CDR3 bases are TGCAGCGTTGGGGTCGGGGGGGTTCCCGAGCAGTACTTC. Protein product: CSVGVGGVPEQYF.

The rearrangement links TRBV10-3 to TRBJ2-5; maybe TRBD1 (5 bases). CDR1 and CDR2 (germline): ENHRY, SYGVKD. This CDR3 has 14 amino acids. Between the trimmed V and J ends, which lost 5 bases and 1 base, there was a span of 11 bases. In DNA, the CDR3 is TGTGCCATCAGTCAAACAGGTAGCCAAGAGACCCAGTACTTC. Translation gives CAISQTGSQETQYF.

The chain is built from TRBV6-6 and TRBJ2-6, with D perhaps TRBD1 (6 bases). V was clipped by 5 bases and J by 2 bases, with 10 bases between them. Germline loops: CDR1 MNHNY, CDR2 SVGAGI (reference sequence). CDR3 length: 15 residues. The CDR3 nucleotides read TGTGCCAGCAGTCACGGGACAACTGGGGCCAACGTCCTGACTTTC. Amino acids: CASSHGTTGANVLTF.